A selection of T cell receptor beta chains follows, all from one sample in a study of T cells after yellow fever vaccination. TCRdb called the 5' RACE reads again in MiXCR, with one record for every CDR3 protein. This sample carries about 45,000 distinct CDR3 sequences, approximately 6.3% of them seen once, and the ten largest clones take roughly a tenth. This sample comprised PBMCs, either bulk or a sorted T-cell subset (CD4+, CD8+, memory, or dextramer-sorted; not recorded which), obtained 45 days after the yellow fever booster vaccination. The receptors come from a man aged 30 to 39 who received the YFV17D yellow fever vaccine. The CDR3 runs from the conserved cysteine through the conserved F or W. A D gene is named only where the DNA matches it firmly. Clone size is stated in some rows and not others, as once, few, many or a class when expanded.

TRBJ2-3	many	TRBV12-3/TRBV12-4	.	CASSFGPGDSTDTQYF	TGTGCCAGCAGTTTCGGGCCAGGAGATTCCACAGATACGCAGTATTTT
TRBJ2-7	many	TRBV20-1	TRBD1	CSARQDGQGGVEQYF	TGCAGTGCTAGGCAAGACGGACAGGGAGGCGTCGAGCAGTACTTC
TRBJ2-1	.	TRBV7-8	.	CASSGIGDYNEQFF	TGTGCCAGCAGCGGGATAGGGGACTACAATGAGCAGTTCTTC
TRBJ1-5	many	TRBV12-3/TRBV12-4	.	CASSFGGLDQPQHF	TGTGCCAGCAGTTTCGGGGGCCTGGATCAGCCCCAGCATTTT
TRBJ1-6	many	TRBV20-1	.	CSAREQDNSPLHF	TGCAGTGCTAGAGAACAAGATAATTCACCCCTCCACTTT
TRBJ2-7	few	TRBV18	TRBD1	CASSRGLLGEQYF	TGTGCCAGCTCCAGGGGGCTATTGGGCGAGCAGTACTTC
TRBJ2-6	many	TRBV18	.	CASSPMTRPTSFGANVLTF	TGTGCCAGCTCACCGATGACTAGGCCAACGAGTTTCGGGGCCAACGTCCTGACTTTC
TRBJ1-2	few	TRBV29-1	.	CSVPVVVSAGGGYTF	TGCAGCGTCCCCGTGGTAGTCAGCGCGGGCGGGGGCTACACCTTC
TRBJ2-7	.	TRBV20-1	TRBD2	CSARIAGGLSYEQYF	TGCAGTGCCCGTATAGCGGGAGGGCTGTCCTACGAGCAGTACTTC
TRBJ2-3	many	TRBV11-2	.	CASSPYSTDTQYF	TGTGCCAGCAGCCCCTACTCCACAGATACGCAGTATTTT
TRBJ2-7	many	TRBV12-3/TRBV12-4	.	CASSFQGPYEQYF	TGTGCCAGCAGTTTTCAGGGCCCCTACGAGCAGTACTTC
TRBJ2-7	many	TRBV4-2	.	CASSRVRSQYEQYF	TGTGCCAGCAGTCGGGTCCGCTCACAGTACGAGCAGTACTTC
TRBJ2-7	many	TRBV6-5	.	CATRPSKPPYEQYF	TGTGCCACTAGACCTTCTAAGCCCCCCTACGAGCAGTACTTC
TRBJ2-3	many	TRBV9	.	CASSYTDTQYF	TGTGCCAGCAGCTACACAGATACGCAGTATTTT
TRBJ1-4	many	TRBV4-2	.	CASSQTGATNEKLFF	TGTGCCAGCAGTCAGACGGGTGCAACTAATGAAAAACTGTTTTTT
TRBJ2-1	.	TRBV7-2	.	CASSLSVSDNEQFF	TGTGCCAGCAGCTTATCAGTGAGCGACAATGAGCAGTTCTTC
TRBJ2-7	few	TRBV10-1	.	CASSEGGPDYEQYF	TGCGCCAGCAGTGAAGGAGGGCCCGACTACGAGCAGTACTTC
TRBJ2-7	many	TRBV18	TRBD2	CASSPWSSGSRAEQYF	TGTGCCAGCTCGCCGTGGTCTAGCGGGAGCCGGGCCGAGCAGTACTTC
TRBJ2-2	many	TRBV12-3/TRBV12-4	.	CASSSINPGELFF	TGTGCCAGCAGTTCAATAAACCCCGGGGAGCTGTTTTTT
TRBJ2-2	many	TRBV11-2	.	CASSLTGGELFF	TGTGCCAGCAGCTTAACGGGGGGGGAGCTGTTTTTT
TRBJ2-7	many	TRBV2	TRBD1	CASRGTGSYEQYF	TGTGCCAGCAGGGGGACAGGTTCCTACGAGCAGTACTTC
TRBJ1-4	few	TRBV7-9	.	CASSLNGGLGTNEKLFF	TGTGCCAGCAGCTTAAATGGGGGGCTCGGGACTAATGAAAAACTGTTTTTT
TRBJ2-5	few	TRBV10-3	.	CAISESNRLETQYF	TGTGCCATCAGTGAGTCCAACCGCCTGGAGACCCAGTACTTC
TRBJ2-7	few	TRBV7-8	.	CASSPSRRTEQYF	TGTGCCAGCAGCCCCAGCCGGCGGACCGAGCAGTACTTC
TRBJ2-3	few	TRBV6-5	TRBD2	CASSYQRGGDTQYF	TGTGCCAGCAGTTACCAGCGGGGGGGAGATACGCAGTATTTT
TRBJ2-2	many	TRBV27	.	CASSFEGRTGELFF	TGTGCCAGCAGTTTTGAGGGAAGAACCGGGGAGCTGTTTTTT
TRBJ1-2	.	TRBV10-3	.	CAISPGQIVYGYTF	TGTGCCATCAGCCCGGGACAAATCGTCTATGGCTACACCTTC
TRBJ1-2	many	TRBV27	.	CASSSRDLVYGYTF	TGTGCCAGCAGTTCCAGGGATCTGGTCTATGGCTACACCTTC
TRBJ2-7	.	TRBV29-1	TRBD2	CSVLALTYEQYF	TGCAGCGTACTAGCGCTTACCTACGAGCAGTACTTC
TRBJ2-1	many	TRBV5-5	TRBD1	CASSFGTGRDEQFF	TGTGCCAGCAGCTTTGGGACAGGGAGGGATGAGCAGTTCTTC
TRBJ2-1	many	TRBV25-1	.	CASSESTHIAGEQFF	TGTGCCAGCAGTGAATCCACTCATATCGCCGGTGAGCAGTTCTTC
TRBJ2-2	.	TRBV20-1	TRBD2	CLCLLAGDTGELFF	TGCCTCTGCCTACTAGCGGGAGACACCGGGGAGCTGTTTTTT
TRBJ2-1	many	TRBV10-3	.	CAIKRAAYNEQFF	TGTGCCATCAAAAGAGCGGCCTACAATGAGCAGTTCTTC
TRBJ2-3	few	TRBV7-9	.	CASSFTAIDTQYF	TGTGCCAGCAGCTTTACTGCTATAGATACGCAGTATTTT
TRBJ2-1	few	TRBV30	.	CAWSVQSRDEQFF	TGTGCCTGGAGTGTCCAGAGTCGGGATGAGCAGTTCTTC
TRBJ2-1	many	TRBV29-1	TRBD2	CSVPGGLGQFF	TGCAGCGTTCCGGGTGGACTAGGGCAGTTCTTC
TRBJ2-7	.	TRBV7-2	.	CASSPGLTTRSAGEQYF	TGTGCCAGCAGCCCAGGCCTTACTACAAGGTCGGCGGGGGAGCAGTACTTC
TRBJ2-7	many	TRBV20-1	TRBD2	CSVSSAERGAYEQYF	TGCAGTGTTTCCTCAGCAGAGCGGGGGGCCTACGAGCAGTACTTC
TRBJ2-2	many	TRBV12-3/TRBV12-4	.	CASSYLPSGRTGELFF	TGTGCCAGCAGTTACCTCCCGAGCGGGCGCACCGGGGAGCTGTTTTTT
TRBJ2-1	.	TRBV5-4	TRBD1	CASSTDRASSYNEQFF	TGTGCCAGCAGCACCGACAGGGCCAGCTCCTACAATGAGCAGTTCTTC
TRBJ2-5	many	TRBV27	TRBD2	CASSPGTSTKTQYF	TGTGCCAGCAGTCCCGGGACTAGCACAAAGACCCAGTACTTC